A single sample is the source of the 6 T cell receptor beta chains below, sequenced in a study of T cell changes during pregnancy in multiple sclerosis. This table comes from immunoSEQ multiplex PCR, and its TCRdb copy is limited to in-frame clones, with some not included. The sample holds roughly 60,000 clones, roughly 92% seen once. The sequenced sample was peripheral blood, obtained in the second trimester of pregnancy. These receptors were collected from a female donor with multiple sclerosis, enrolled in a pregnancy study.

The rearrangement joins TRBV29-1 to TRBJ2-1, with D tentatively TRBD1 (8 bases). V dropped 7 bases and J dropped 0 bases, with 16 bases sitting between them. The germline gives CDR1 SQVTM, CDR2 ANQGSEA. The CDR3 totals 15 residues. The CDR3 DNA follows: TGCAGCGCAGGGGGCGCTAGCGGCTCCTACAATGAGCAGTTCTTC. It encodes CSAGGASGSYNEQFF.

CDR3 nucleotides: TGTGCCTGGAGTGGACCGGGACTAGCAGGCAGAAAAGATACGCAGTATTTT. It yields the protein CAWSGPGLAGRKDTQYF. J is TRBJ2-3 and V is TRBV30; 9 bases fit TRBD2. V shed 1 base, J shed 5 bases, and the junction held 13 bases outside the gene matches. Germline V gives CDR1 GTSNPN, CDR2 SVGIG (reference sequence). The length of the CDR3 is 17 residues.

The chain combines TRBV5-1 with TRBJ1-4, with 7 bases lining up with TRBD1. The CDR3 has 15 residues. V shed 5 bases and J 8 bases; nucleotides not matched to a gene: 12. CDR1 SGHRS and CDR2 YFSETQ come from the germline V gene. The CDR3 DNA reads TGCGCCAGCAGGTTGACGACACAGGGGATCGAAAAACTGTTTTTT. It encodes CASRLTTQGIEKLFF.

The chain links TRBV7-9 to TRBJ1-5; 8 bases agree with TRBD1. This CDR3 is built from 15 residues. Germline lookup yields CDR1 SEHNR and CDR2 FQNEAQ (reference sequence). V gave up 8 bases and J gave up 3 bases; unmatched junction bases: 9. The CDR3, as DNA: TGTGCCAGCGGGGCAGGGGGCGAGAACAATCAGCCCCAGCATTTT. The encoded protein is CASGAGGENNQPQHF.

The gene calls are TRBV9 and TRBJ2-2, with D unclear. The CDR3 runs to 14 residues. Trimming stripped 3 bases from V and 4 bases from J, with 10 bases between. The germline CDR1 and CDR2 sequences are SGDLS and YYNGEE. This CDR3 reads CASSGSWPTGELFF. For the CDR3, the DNA is TGTGCCAGCAGCGGGAGCTGGCCCACCGGGGAGCTGTTTTTT. The variable domain in full, with the rest retrieved from reference TRBV9 and TRBJ2-2, is DSGVTQTPKHLITATGQRVTLRCSPRSGDLSVYWYQQSLDQGLQFLIQYYNGEERAKGNILERFSAQQFPDLHSELNLSSLELGDSALYFCASSGSWPTGELFFGEGSRLTVL.

The chain is built from TRBV6-1 and TRBJ2-3; the match to TRBD2 covers 9 bases. CDR3 length equals 12 residues. Germline values: CDR1 MNHNS, CDR2 SASEGT. The CDR3 sequence is CVAGGLGDTQYF. CDR3 DNA: TGTGTCGCGGGGGGGCTTGGAGATACGCAGTATTTT.